This TCR beta chain emerged from a study of cytomegalovirus exposure and HLA in healthy donors. Study results and limitations: In a later analysis, HLA-associated beta chains showed higher expansion and lower generation probabilities than comparable chains. In a later analysis, HLA-C alleles had the fewest associated TCRs, DRB1 alleles the most. When analyzed later, a missense DCLRE1C variant was found to be linked to TCR beta V- and J-gene trimming.

As to this clone: The antigen remains unidentified.

PCR involved 60 Vbeta and 13 Jbeta primers. The repertoire was sequenced with immunoSEQ multiplex PCR; TCRdb's copy has only in-frame clones and lacks some. The sample holds about 210,000 clones, under 85% seen once. Material: PBMCs. This sequence was found in a woman between 45 and 60 years old in good health and CMV-seropositive.

CDR3 amino acids: CASSSARRSYEQYF. For the CDR3, the DNA is TGTGCCAGCAGCTCAGCTCGGAGGTCCTACGAGCAGTACTTC. This sequence joins TRBV11-2 and TRBJ2-7, with D possibly TRBD2 on 5 matching bases. The CDR3 runs to 14 residues. Between the trimmed V and J ends, which lost 4 bases and 1 base, there was a span of 11 bases. The germline CDR1 and CDR2 sequences are SGHAT and FQNNGV.